The 23 T cell receptor beta chains below were found in one sample sequenced in a study of T-cell reconstitution after alpha-beta-depleted transplantation in children. Preparing the TCRbeta library involved the use of unique molecular identifiers. MiXCR, applied by TCRdb to the PCR reads, yields one record per CDR3 protein. This sample has 450,000 to 600,000 distinct CDR3 sequences, with 18% found just once. The starting material was PBMCs from the stem cell graft donor, obtained from the stem cell graft. The receptors originated from a human donor who donated a stem cell graft to a child with acute lymphoblastic leukemia.

This chain links TRBV7-9 with TRBJ1-1, with a weak D call TRBD1 (6 bases). Trimming took 6 bases from V and 6 from J, leaving 14 bases between them. The CDR3 has 13 residues. In germline, CDR1 is SEHNR, CDR2 FQNEAQ (reference sequence). The CDR3 spells CASRYNREAEAFF. The CDR3 bases are TGTGCCAGCAGATATAACAGGGAAGCTGAAGCTTTCTTT.

The V gene is TRBV5-1, the J gene TRBJ2-5; the D is unclear. In germline, CDR1 is SGHRS, CDR2 YFSETQ. The CDR3 is 13 amino acids. Trimming took off 0 bases at V and 4 bases at J, with 7 bases between the two ends. The CDR3 coding sequence is TGCGCCAGCAGCTTGGATCTGCGAGAGACCCAGTACTTC. Protein sequence: CASSLDLRETQYF.

The CDR3 bases are TGTGCCAGCAGTTACGGGGGGACAGATGCCTACGAGCAGTACTTC. This translates into CASSYGGTDAYEQYF. This chain uses TRBV6-5 with TRBJ2-7, with D possibly TRBD1 on 7 matching bases. The CDR3 consists of 15 residues. The V end was cut by 2 bases, the J end by 2 bases, with 13 bases between. From germline, CDR1 is MNHEY and CDR2 SVGAGI.

This clonotype came up many times. This chain connects TRBV7-2 to TRBJ2-3; the match to TRBD2 covers 11 bases. Germline V CDR1 and CDR2: SGHTA, FQGNSA. V lost 3 bases to trimming and J lost 4 bases; unmatched junction nucleotides: 3. The CDR3 sequence is 15 residues long. CDR3 sequence: CASSFLAGGADTQYF. The CDR3 DNA is TGTGCCAGCAGCTTCCTAGCGGGAGGAGCAGATACGCAGTATTTT.

The V gene is TRBV3-1, the J gene TRBJ2-5; 7 nucleotides align to TRBD1. V lost 2 bases and J lost 2; bases outside the gene matches: 11. The germline V gene has CDR1 LGHDT and CDR2 YNNKEL (reference sequence). CDR3 length: 17 amino acids. The CDR3 region is CASSQPIARQGQETQYF. The DNA for the CDR3 is TGTGCCAGCAGCCAACCCATCGCTCGACAGGGACAAGAGACCCAGTACTTC.

V usage is TRBV24-1 and J usage is TRBJ2-2, with D maybe TRBD1 (6 bases). V lost 6 bases and J 3 bases, leaving 13 bases between the germline ends. The CDR3 is 15 amino acids. Germline V gene data show CDR1 as KGHDR and CDR2 as SFDVKD. The CDR3 sequence is CATSNRATDTGELFF. In nucleotides, the CDR3 is TGTGCCACCAGTAACAGGGCGACGGACACCGGGGAGCTGTTTTTT.

The chain combines TRBV11-3 with TRBJ1-2; D is ambiguous. Germline loops: CDR1 SGHNT, CDR2 YENEEA. The length of the CDR3 is 17 residues. The germline V and J ends were trimmed by 0 bases and 4 bases, with 18 bases remaining between them. DNA for the CDR3: TGTGCCAGCAGCTTAGATCTAGAGGATACAGATCGCTATGGCTACACCTTC. Translated: CASSLDLEDTDRYGYTF. Using reference TRBV11-3 and TRBJ1-2 for the parts outside the CDR3, the full variable domain is EAGVVQSPRYKIIEKKQPVAFWCNPISGHNTLYWYLQNLGQGPELLIRYENEEAVDDSQLPKDRFSAERLKGVDSTLKIQPAELGDSAVYLCASSLDLEDTDRYGYTFGSGTRLTVV.

The rearrangement uses TRBV7-9 and TRBJ2-1; either TRBD1 or TRBD2 may supply D (5 bases each). Per germline, CDR1 SEHNR and CDR2 FQNEAQ (reference sequence). Trimming took off 1 base at V and 6 bases at J, with 13 bases between the two ends. The CDR3 contains 15 residues. In DNA, the CDR3 is TGTGCCAGCAGCTTAGAGAGGGGCCGGTTCAATGAGCAGTTCTTC. It translates to CASSLERGRFNEQFF. The full variable domain, rest sourced from reference TRBV7-9 and TRBJ2-1, is DTGVSQNPRHKITKRGQNVTFRCDPISEHNRLYWYRQTLGQGPEFLTYFQNEAQLEKSRLLSDRFSAERPKGSFSTLEIQRTEQGDSAMYLCASSLERGRFNEQFFGPGTRLTVL.

This clonotype was detected a few times. The rearrangement links TRBV5-1 to TRBJ1-1; possibly TRBD1 for D (5 bases). Trimming stripped 4 bases from V and 0 bases from J, with 13 bases between. The CDR3 covers 15 residues. CDR1 SGHRS and CDR2 YFSETQ come from the germline V gene. CDR3 sequence: CASSRDGYMNTEAFF. The CDR3 nucleotides are TGCGCCAGCAGCCGGGACGGATACATGAACACTGAAGCTTTCTTT.

This clonotype has a handful of counts. The rearrangement joins TRBV5-6 to TRBJ1-5; TRBD1 matches at 7 bases. The CDR3 totals 16 residues. With 4 bases clipped from V and 3 bases from J, the junction kept 10 bases outside the gene matches. CDR1 and CDR2 (germline): SGHDT, YYEEEE. The CDR3 is CASSRTGVGNNQPQHF. The CDR3 nucleotides are TGTGCCAGCAGCCGTACAGGGGTGGGGAACAATCAGCCCCAGCATTTT. Based on the CDR3 plus reference TRBV5-6 and TRBJ1-5, the full variable domain is DAGVTQSPTHLIKTRGQQVTLRCSPKSGHDTVSWYQQALGQGPQFIFQYYEEEERQRGNFPDRFSGHQFPNYSSELNVNALLLGDSALYLCASSRTGVGNNQPQHFGDGTRLSIL.

This chain connects TRBV2 to TRBJ2-1; 8 positions match TRBD2. There are 15 residues in the CDR3. In germline, CDR1 is SNHLY, CDR2 FYNNEI. J lost 6 bases, V lost 8 bases, and 12 bases had no gene match. DNA for the CDR3: TGTGCCAGCCGGGAGGGAAGTGCAGTAGGCAATGAGCAGTTCTTC. Protein: CASREGSAVGNEQFF.

This clonotype was seen more than once but under ten times. The chain links TRBV18 to TRBJ1-1; D gene uncertain. Trimming cost V 0 bases and J 0 bases, with 14 bases left between them. The CDR3 is made up of 17 amino acids. The V gene's germline CDR1 is KGHSH and CDR2 LQKENI. The CDR3 reads CASSPPPAKGLNTEAFF. The CDR3 coding sequence is TGTGCCAGCTCACCACCGCCGGCCAAGGGCCTGAACACTGAAGCTTTCTTT.

The rearrangement joins TRBV4-1 to TRBJ2-1; D uncertain. Looked up from germline, CDR1 is MGHRA and CDR2 is YSYEKL. The CDR3 sequence is 15 residues long. Trimming cost V 1 base and J 3 bases, with 10 bases left between them. Here the CDR3 DNA reads TGCGCCAGCAGCCAAGCAGGACCCGTCTACAATGAGCAGTTCTTC. This translates into CASSQAGPVYNEQFF.

At least ten counts were recorded for this clonotype. V gene TRBV20-1 combines with J gene TRBJ2-5; 8 positions agree with TRBD2. In germline, CDR1 is DFQATT, CDR2 SNEGSKA (reference sequence). CDR3 length equals 14 residues. The ends lost 0 bases at V and 2 bases at J; junction bases unmatched: 2. The CDR3: CSARDGTSQETQYF. CDR3 sequence (DNA): TGCAGTGCTAGAGACGGGACTAGTCAAGAGACCCAGTACTTC.

This clonotype occurred a few times. V and J are TRBV4-1 and TRBJ2-5; 8 nucleotides line up with TRBD1. The CDR3 covers 13 residues. The J segment lost 4 bases and the V segment lost 11 bases, leaving 9 bases of the junction unmatched. Germline V gene sequence: CDR1 MGHRA, CDR2 YSYEKL. The CDR3 sequence is CAGAKTGGETQYF. CDR3 sequence (DNA): TGCGCCGGAGCGAAAACAGGGGGAGAGACCCAGTACTTC.

V is TRBV27 and J is TRBJ1-1; TRBD1 might be the D (5 bases). This CDR3 has 15 amino acids. The ends were cut back, 8 bases at V and 2 bases at J, with 18 bases in the middle. The V gene's germline CDR1 is MNHEY and CDR2 SMNVEV (reference sequence). CDR3 region: CASGYPDRTNTEAFF. DNA for the CDR3: TGTGCCAGCGGGTACCCTGACAGAACTAACACTGAAGCTTTCTTT.

This clonotype came up a few times. This chain joins TRBV5-1 and TRBJ1-1, with 9 nucleotides matching TRBD1. The CDR3 contains 15 residues. Germline assignment: CDR1 SGHRS and CDR2 YFSETQ. With 4 bases clipped from V and 5 bases from J, the junction kept 9 bases outside the gene matches. The CDR3 loop is CASSPRTGEGTEAFF. CDR3 bases: TGCGCCAGCAGCCCACGGACAGGGGAGGGAACTGAAGCTTTCTTT.

The table lists this clonotype with a few counts. J is TRBJ2-1 and V is TRBV20-1; 8 bases match TRBD2. The germline V gene has CDR1 DFQATT and CDR2 SNEGSKA (reference sequence). J gave up 8 bases and V 5 bases, and 14 bases lay outside the gene matches. The CDR3 is 15 residues long. The DNA of the CDR3 is TGCAGTGCTGGAAGACTAGCGCACACCGGAGATGAGCAGTTCTTC. Translating gives CSAGRLAHTGDEQFF.

This clonotype has just a few counts. The rearrangement links TRBV5-1 to TRBJ2-7, with unresolved D. This CDR3 has 15 amino acids. In germline, CDR1 is SGHRS, CDR2 YFSETQ. With 6 bases removed from V and 0 bases from J, the gap between germline ends came to 16 bases. DNA for the CDR3: TGCGCCAGCAACGCAGCAGGAGCCTTCTCCTACGAGCAGTACTTC. Translated, it gives CASNAAGAFSYEQYF.

This clonotype was seen more than once but under ten times. The V call is TRBV29-1, the J call TRBJ2-7, with TRBD1 matching over 7 bases. There are 14 residues in the CDR3. Germline V lookup: CDR1 SQVTM, CDR2 ANQGSEA. V dropped 0 bases and J dropped 0; count of bases not matched to a gene: 2. CDR3 bases: TGCAGCGTTGAAGATAGGGACAGCTCCTACGAGCAGTACTTC. Protein: CSVEDRDSSYEQYF.

The CDR3 DNA reads as TGCGCCAGCAGCCAGGAGCTAGCGGGAGGGCCCACAGATACGCAGTATTTT. Protein: CASSQELAGGPTDTQYF. V gene TRBV4-1 combines with J gene TRBJ2-3, with 12 bases matching TRBD2. The ends lost 3 bases at V and 2 bases at J; junction bases unmatched: 6. Per the germline V gene, CDR1 is MGHRA and CDR2 is YSYEKL. The CDR3 consists of 17 residues.

In this sample, this clonotype turned up a few times. For the CDR3, the DNA is TGTGCCACCAGAATTAGTTTGAACACTGAAGCTTTCTTT. It is translated as CATRISLNTEAFF. The gene calls are TRBV24-1 and TRBJ1-1; no firm D call. The V end lost 7 bases, the J end lost 0 bases, and 8 bases lay between the germline ends. This CDR3 is 13 amino acids long. From germline, CDR1 is KGHDR and CDR2 SFDVKD.

The chain links TRBV5-4 to TRBJ1-2, with D unresolved. CDR3 size: 16 residues. Trimming removed 4 bases from V and 2 bases from J, with 18 bases in between. The germline CDR1 and CDR2 sequences are SGHNT and YYREEE (reference sequence). The DNA for the CDR3 is TGTGCCAGCAGCAACCCGGCCCAATTACCCAACTATGGCTACACCTTC. It translates to CASSNPAQLPNYGYTF. The full variable domain, rest sourced from reference TRBV5-4 and TRBJ1-2, is ETGVTQSPTHLIKTRGQQVTLRCSSQSGHNTVSWYQQALGQGPQFIFQYYREEENGRGNFPPRFSGLQFPNYSSELNVNALELDDSALYLCASSNPAQLPNYGYTFGSGTRLTVV.